The rows below give T cell receptor beta chains drawn from one sample of a study of blood T cell repertoires in COVID-19. The assay was immunoSEQ multiplex PCR, and TCRdb's table has in-frame clones only and misses some. The data show about 360,000 clones, around 87% seen once. The material sequenced was PBMCs or T cells enriched from blood (not recorded which). The receptors stem from a man younger than 45 who had recovered from COVID-19. Both conserved end residues are part of each CDR3. D genes are given only for firm matches. The listing skips clone size in some rows; elsewhere it reads once, few, many or a size class.

D,J,length,size,V,CDR3,DNA
NA,TRBJ1-1,14,NA,TRBV19,CASSIGGDGTEAFF,TGTGCCAGTAGTATAGGCGGGGATGGTACTGAAGCTTTCTTT
TRBD1,TRBJ2-7,15,NA,TRBV11-2,CASSFSGQGSYEQYF,TGTGCCAGCAGCTTCTCGGGACAGGGTTCCTACGAGCAGTACTTC
TRBD1,TRBJ2-1,18,once,TRBV7-9,CASSLSPGQASSYNEQFF,TGTGCCAGCAGCTTAAGTCCGGGACAGGCCAGCTCCTACAATGAGCAGTTCTTC
NA,TRBJ2-2,14,once,TRBV27,CASSLIENTGELFF,TGTGCCAGCAGTTTAATAGAGAACACCGGGGAGCTGTTTTTT
TRBD2,TRBJ2-7,17,NA,TRBV30,CAWKTQPGLAGGYEQYF,TGTGCCTGGAAAACTCAACCGGGGCTAGCGGGGGGTTACGAGCAGTACTTC
NA,TRBJ1-5,16,once,TRBV19,CATLPGGMIGNQPQHF,TGTGCCACCCTCCCCGGGGGAATGATAGGAAATCAGCCCCAGCATTTT
NA,TRBJ2-4,14,NA,TRBV7-9,CASSLQGTKNIQYF,TGTGCCAGCAGCTTACAGGGGACCAAAAACATTCAGTACTTC
NA,TRBJ1-3,14,once,TRBV19,CASSSGSYGNTIYF,TGTGCCAGTAGCTCAGGATCCTATGGAAACACCATATATTTT
NA,TRBJ2-7,14,NA,TRBV27,CASSFGAGTYEQYF,TGTGCCAGCAGTTTCGGGGCGGGGACCTACGAGCAGTACTTC
TRBD2,TRBJ2-1,14,NA,TRBV13,CASSPRRGGNEQFF,TGTGCCAGCAGTCCTCGGCGGGGGGGCAATGAGCAGTTCTTC
NA,TRBJ1-1,16,NA,TRBV6-2/TRBV6-3,CASSYFIGEGKTEAFF,TGTGCCAGCAGTTACTTTATCGGGGAGGGAAAGACTGAAGCTTTCTTT
NA,TRBJ1-2,11,NA,TRBV6-5,CASTNGYGYTF,TGTGCCAGCACCAACGGTTATGGCTACACCTTC
NA,TRBJ2-7,13,NA,TRBV3-1/TRBV3-2,CASSWDISYEQYF,TGTGCCAGCAGCTGGGACATCTCCTACGAGCAGTACTTC
NA,TRBJ2-5,14,NA,TRBV6-6,CASSGTLLRETQYF,TGTGCCAGCAGTGGGACATTGCTAAGGGAGACCCAGTACTTC
NA,TRBJ1-1,11,NA,TRBV6-1,CASSPGTEAFF,TGTGCCAGCAGTCCCGGGACTGAAGCTTTCTTT